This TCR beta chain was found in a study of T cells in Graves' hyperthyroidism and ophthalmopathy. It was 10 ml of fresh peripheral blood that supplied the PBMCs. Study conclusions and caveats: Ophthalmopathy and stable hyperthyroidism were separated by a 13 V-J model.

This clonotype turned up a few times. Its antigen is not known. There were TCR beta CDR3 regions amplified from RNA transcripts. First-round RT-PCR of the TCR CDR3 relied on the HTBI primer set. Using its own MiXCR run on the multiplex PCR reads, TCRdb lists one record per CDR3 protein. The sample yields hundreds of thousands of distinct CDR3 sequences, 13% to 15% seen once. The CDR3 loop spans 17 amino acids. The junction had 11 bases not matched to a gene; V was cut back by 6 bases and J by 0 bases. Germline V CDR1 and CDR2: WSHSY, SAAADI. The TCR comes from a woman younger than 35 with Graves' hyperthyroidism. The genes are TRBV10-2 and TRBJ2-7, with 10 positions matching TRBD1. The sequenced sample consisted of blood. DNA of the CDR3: TGCGCCAGCAGCCCCCTGACCGGGACAGGGGCCTCCTACGAGCAGTACTTC. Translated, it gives CASSPLTGTGASYEQYF.